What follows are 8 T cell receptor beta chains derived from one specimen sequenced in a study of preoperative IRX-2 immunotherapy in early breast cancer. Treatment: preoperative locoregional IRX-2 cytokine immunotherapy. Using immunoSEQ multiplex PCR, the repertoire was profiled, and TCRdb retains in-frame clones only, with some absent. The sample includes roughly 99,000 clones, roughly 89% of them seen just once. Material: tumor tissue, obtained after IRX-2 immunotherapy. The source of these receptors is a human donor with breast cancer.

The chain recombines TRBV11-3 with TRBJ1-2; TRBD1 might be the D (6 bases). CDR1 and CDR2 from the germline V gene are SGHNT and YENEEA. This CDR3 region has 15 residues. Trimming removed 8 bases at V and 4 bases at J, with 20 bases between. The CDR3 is CASALEQGAAYGYTF. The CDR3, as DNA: TGTGCCAGCGCCTTGGAACAGGGAGCGGCCTATGGCTACACCTTC.

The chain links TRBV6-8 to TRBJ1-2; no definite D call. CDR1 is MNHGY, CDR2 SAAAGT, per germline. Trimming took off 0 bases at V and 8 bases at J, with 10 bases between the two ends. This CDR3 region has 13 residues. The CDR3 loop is CASSYSESYGYTF. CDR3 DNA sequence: TGTGCCAGCAGTTACTCCGAGAGTTACGGCTACACCTTC.

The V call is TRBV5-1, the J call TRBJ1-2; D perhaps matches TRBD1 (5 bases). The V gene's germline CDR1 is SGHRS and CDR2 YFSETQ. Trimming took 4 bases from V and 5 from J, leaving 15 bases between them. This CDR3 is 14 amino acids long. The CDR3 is CASSPEGVRYGYTF. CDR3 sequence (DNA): TGCGCCAGCAGCCCCGAAGGGGTTCGGTATGGCTACACCTTC.

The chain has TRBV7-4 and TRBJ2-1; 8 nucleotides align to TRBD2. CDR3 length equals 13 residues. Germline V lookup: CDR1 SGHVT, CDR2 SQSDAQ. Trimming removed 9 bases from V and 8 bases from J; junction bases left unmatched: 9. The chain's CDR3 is CASTNGGAHEQFF. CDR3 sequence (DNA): TGTGCCAGTACAAACGGGGGGGCCCATGAGCAGTTCTTC. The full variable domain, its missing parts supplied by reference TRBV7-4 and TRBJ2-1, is GAGVSQSPRYKVAKRGRDVALRCDSISGHVTLYWYRQTLGQGSEVLTYSQSDAQRDKSGRPSGRFSAERPERSVSTLKIQRTEQGDSAVYLCASTNGGAHEQFFGPGTRLTVL.

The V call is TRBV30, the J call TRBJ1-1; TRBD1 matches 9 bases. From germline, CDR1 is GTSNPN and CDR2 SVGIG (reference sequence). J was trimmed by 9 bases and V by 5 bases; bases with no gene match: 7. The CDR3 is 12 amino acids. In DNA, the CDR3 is TGTGCCTGGGCGGGGGACAGGGAACAAGCTTTCTTT. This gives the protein CAWAGDREQAFF. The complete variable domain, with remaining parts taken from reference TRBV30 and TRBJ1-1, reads SQTIHQWPATLVQPVGSPLSLECTVEGTSNPNLYWYRQAAGRGLQLLFYSVGIGQISSEVPQNLSASRPQDRQFILSSKKLLLSDSGFYLCAWAGDREQAFFGQGTRLTVV.

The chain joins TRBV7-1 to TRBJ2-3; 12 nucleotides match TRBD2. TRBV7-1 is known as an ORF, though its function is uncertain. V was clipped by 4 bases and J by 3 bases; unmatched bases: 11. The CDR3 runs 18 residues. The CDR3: CASSLSLAGGQMTDTQYF. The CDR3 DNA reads TGTGCCAGCAGCTTAAGCCTAGCGGGGGGGCAAATGACAGATACGCAGTATTTT.

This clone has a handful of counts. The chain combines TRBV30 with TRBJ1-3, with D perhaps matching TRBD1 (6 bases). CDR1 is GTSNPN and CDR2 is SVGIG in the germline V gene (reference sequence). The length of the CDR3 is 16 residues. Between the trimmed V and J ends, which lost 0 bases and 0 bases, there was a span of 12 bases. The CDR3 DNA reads TGTGCCTGGAGTGTAGCGGGGGCCGGCTCTGGAAACACCATATATTTT. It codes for CAWSVAGAGSGNTIYF.

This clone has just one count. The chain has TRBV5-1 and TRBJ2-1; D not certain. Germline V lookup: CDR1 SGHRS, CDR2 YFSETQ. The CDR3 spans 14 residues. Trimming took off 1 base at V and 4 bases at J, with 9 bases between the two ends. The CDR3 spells CASSLPTVYNEQFF. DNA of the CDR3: TGCGCCAGCAGCTTGCCCACTGTTTACAATGAGCAGTTCTTC. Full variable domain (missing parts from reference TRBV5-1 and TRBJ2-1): KAGVTQTPRYLIKTRGQQVTLSCSPISGHRSVSWYQQTPGQGLQFLFEYFSETQRNKGNFPGRFSGRQFSNSRSEMNVSTLELGDSALYLCASSLPTVYNEQFFGPGTRLTVL.